These 16 T cell receptor beta chains share one sample of origin, sequenced in a study of blood T cell repertoires in COVID-19. Sequencing was performed with immunoSEQ multiplex PCR; in TCRdb, only in-frame clones are kept and a portion is missing. The sample has roughly 120,000 clones; 60% to 85% are singletons. The sequenced material came from peripheral blood. These receptors were collected from a human donor with acute or convalescent COVID-19. The donor label of this sample is uncertain.

This rearrangement joins TRBV12-3 or TRBV12-4 to TRBJ2-2; D is uncertain. Between the trimmed V and J ends, which lost 2 bases and 13 bases, there was a span of 11 bases. This CDR3 comprises 12 residues. The DNA of the CDR3 is TGTGCCAGCAGTTTACGACGACCAGGGCTGTTTTTT. Translating gives CASSLRRPGLFF.

CDR3: CASSLAQGFNTEAFF. CDR3 sequence (DNA): TGTGCCAGCAGCTTAGCTCAGGGATTTAACACTGAAGCTTTCTTT. The chain links TRBV11-2 to TRBJ1-1; D may be TRBD1 (5 bases). V lost 1 base, J lost 2 bases, and 11 bases lay in between. The CDR3 loop spans 15 amino acids. Germline V gives CDR1 SGHAT, CDR2 FQNNGV.

This clone was detected only once. The J gene is TRBJ2-1, the V gene TRBV13; D gene unclear. The germline CDR1 and CDR2 sequences are PRHDT and FYEKMQ (reference sequence). The CDR3 is 11 residues long. V lost 2 bases, J lost 9 bases, and 5 bases lay in between. The CDR3 reads CASSLHSEQFF. Written as DNA, the CDR3 is TGTGCCAGCAGCTTACACAGTGAGCAGTTCTTC. Full variable domain (outside the CDR3, taken from reference TRBV13 and TRBJ2-1): AAGVIQSPRHLIKEKRETATLKCYPIPRHDTVYWYQQGPGQDPQFLISFYEKMQSDKGSIPDRFSAQQFSDYHSELNMSSLELGDSALYFCASSLHSEQFFGPGTRLTVL.

The chain employs TRBV18 and TRBJ1-6; perhaps TRBD1 as D (6 bases). V gave up 4 bases and J gave up 0 bases, with 22 bases separating them. Per germline, CDR1 KGHSH and CDR2 LQKENI. The CDR3 totals 20 residues. The CDR3 coding sequence is TGTGCCAGCTCACGCAACCATCAGTCCGTGGACAGCTCCTATAATTCACCCCTCCACTTT. Translated: CASSRNHQSVDSSYNSPLHF. The whole variable domain, filled in from reference TRBV18 and TRBJ1-6, reads NAGVMQNPRHLVRRRGQEARLRCSPMKGHSHVYWYRQLPEEGLKFMVYLQKENIIDESGMPKERFSAEFPKEGPSILRIQQVVRGDSAAYFCASSRNHQSVDSSYNSPLHFGNGTRLTVT.

This clone was detected a few times. This chain links TRBV19 with TRBJ1-5, with TRBD1 matching over 9 bases. CDR3 length: 18 amino acids. Trimming took 3 bases from V and 2 from J; bases not matched to a gene: 11. Germline CDR1 and CDR2: LNHDA and SQIVND (reference sequence). In DNA form, the CDR3 reads TGTGCCAGTAGTATCGGGACAGGGAGGGTTATTGGCAATCAGCCCCAGCATTTT. It specifies CASSIGTGRVIGNQPQHF.

A few counts support this clone. The chain carries TRBV7-8 and TRBJ2-1; 15 positions match TRBD2. Trimming took 3 bases from V and 7 from J; bases not matched to a gene: 10. The germline gives CDR1 SGHVS, CDR2 FQNEAQ. The CDR3 is 18 residues long. CDR3 nucleotide sequence: TGTGCCAGCAGCTTCAGTCGTGGGACTAGCGGGGGGCGAAATGAGCAGTTCTTC. This gives the protein CASSFSRGTSGGRNEQFF.

In DNA, the CDR3 is TGTGCCAGCAGTTACCTATGGGGCCACGCACCGGATCAGCCCCAGCATTTT. Translation: CASSYLWGHAPDQPQHF. The genes are TRBV6-2 or TRBV6-3 and TRBJ1-5; D perhaps matches TRBD1 (5 bases). Germline CDR1 and CDR2: MNHEY and SVGEGT. The V and J ends lost 2 bases and 5 bases respectively, with 19 bases between them. The CDR3 covers 17 residues.

This clone was seen more than once but under ten times. The chain couples TRBV18 to TRBJ2-4, with 9 bases aligning to TRBD1. The CDR3 extends over 16 amino acids. Germline values: CDR1 KGHSH, CDR2 LQKENI. V lost 5 bases, J lost 0 bases, and 5 bases stayed unmatched. The CDR3 DNA reads as TGTGCCAGCTCATCCCAACAGGGGGCAGCCAAAAACATTCAGTACTTC. This gives the protein CASSSQQGAAKNIQYF.

The chain recombines TRBV28 with TRBJ2-1, with 8 bases lining up with TRBD2. Trimming took 6 bases from V and 4 from J; bases not matched to a gene: 8. The CDR3 totals 15 residues. Germline CDR1 and CDR2: MDHEN and SYDVKM. The CDR3: CASSPGGAKYNEQFF. CDR3 sequence (DNA): TGTGCCAGCAGCCCGGGAGGGGCTAAATACAATGAGCAGTTCTTC.

The chain employs TRBV28 and TRBJ1-3, with D possibly TRBD1 on 5 matching bases. With 6 bases removed from V and 9 bases from J, the gap between germline ends came to 15 bases. The CDR3 sequence is 13 residues long. Germline CDR1 and CDR2: MDHEN and SYDVKM. CDR3 bases: TGTGCCAGCAGAGGGACCGGGGGGAGCACCATATATTTT. Translating gives CASRGTGGSTIYF.

The chain has TRBV28 and TRBJ2-7, with 10 bases identical to TRBD1. V was pared by 0 bases and J by 7 bases, with 9 bases of the junction left unmatched. The CDR3 loop spans 16 amino acids. Per the germline V gene, CDR1 is MDHEN and CDR2 is SYDVKM. As DNA, the CDR3 is TGTGCCAGCAGTTTATGGAGGGGGACAGGGGAAGCTGAGCAGTACTTC. Translated: CASSLWRGTGEAEQYF.

The rearrangement links TRBV6-5 to TRBJ2-3; maybe TRBD1 (6 bases). Per germline, CDR1 MNHEY and CDR2 SVGAGI. CDR3 size: 14 residues. The ends were cut back, 7 bases at V and 3 bases at J, with 14 bases in the middle. The CDR3 region is CASNGGRVTDTQYF. The DNA for the CDR3 is TGTGCCAGCAATGGGGGCAGGGTAACAGATACGCAGTATTTT.

This clone appeared once. The chain carries TRBV2 and TRBJ1-5, with D unresolved. V lost 5 bases, J lost 5 bases, and 16 bases lay in between. Per the germline V gene, CDR1 is SNHLY and CDR2 is FYNNEI. This CDR3 is built from 15 residues. The CDR3 bases are TGTGCCAGCAGTCGAGGGTATTCTCCCGATCAGCCCCAGCATTTT. This gives the protein CASSRGYSPDQPQHF.

The J gene is TRBJ1-2, the V gene TRBV2; 7 bases align to TRBD1. Unmatched junction bases numbered 3, after V lost 5 bases and J lost 3 bases. CDR3 length equals 13 residues. The germline V gene has CDR1 SNHLY and CDR2 FYNNEI. The CDR3 here is CASSFTGDYGYTF. The CDR3 bases are TGTGCCAGCAGTTTTACAGGGGACTATGGCTACACCTTC.

This chain connects TRBV7-8 to TRBJ2-3; 8 nucleotides align to TRBD2. This CDR3 comprises 16 residues. V shed 3 bases and J 2 bases; nucleotides not matched to a gene: 7. The germline V gene has CDR1 SGHVS and CDR2 FQNEAQ. The CDR3 DNA reads TGTGCCAGCAGCTTTTATCGGGGGGGATACACAGATACGCAGTATTTT. The encoded protein is CASSFYRGGYTDTQYF.

J is TRBJ1-3 and V is TRBV5-1; possible D gene TRBD1, 6 bases. In germline, CDR1 is SGHRS, CDR2 YFSETQ. The CDR3 has 14 residues. Trimming removed 4 bases from V and 2 bases from J, with 10 bases in between. The CDR3 here is CASSTGQTGNTIYF. For the CDR3, the DNA is TGCGCCAGCAGCACTGGACAGACTGGAAACACCATATATTTT.